The following is a T cell receptor beta chain sequence with its context. Its antigen is unknown. Nothing much larger sits one base from this clone, and base qualities are not available. The data originate from a study of cytomegalovirus exposure and HLA in healthy donors (dated by TCRdb to 2016 to 2017). Broadly, across the study: In an earlier analysis of around 540 of the donors, less than 350 Gb of sequence data and 100 million or so unique TCR beta sequences from 150 million to 200 million T cells were reported. A separate validation cohort of about 110 different subjects was used in addition to the approximately 700-subject first cohort. High-throughput TCR immunosequencing, statistical association of individual TCRs with disease status, and machine learning were combined to predict cytomegalovirus infection status. The study aimed to test whether signatures of past pathogen exposure could be identified by cataloging public T cell receptors. Donor age, sex, ethnicity and CMV serostatus were collected together with the repertoire data. Rather than using new phenotypic data, the later analysis identified candidate immune exposures from TCR beta sequences and from how often those sequences occurred across donors. About 280 gigabases of sequencing data and around 85 million unique TCR sequences made up an early release that covered approximately 620 HLA-typed donors. Genome-wide SNP genotypes for about three fifths of the roughly 670 donors were used in a later genetic analysis, which treated that subset as a discovery cohort. Of the roughly 400 genotyped donors, approximately 80% fell in the genetic ancestry cluster associated with self-reported Caucasian donors. An earlier analysis of fewer than 750 of the donors used high-throughput TCR beta sequencing to judge whether each TCR beta V gene segment behaved as functional or pseudogenic. Among some 410 genotyped donors of the cohort, an average of around 240,000 unique TCR beta nucleotide sequences were sequenced per donor, around 18% of them non-productive. A later analysis re-examined previously published TCR beta repertoires from just over 650 donors and added high-resolution HLA genotyping to investigate patterns of TCR occurrence. The number of donors typed differed by locus, with roughly 620-640 for A, B, C, DRB1 and DQB1, more than 500 for DQA1, nearly 610 for DPA1, and over 400 for DPB1. Roughly five DR-DQ haplotypes were handled as single units for association and clustering because linkage in the cohort was strong. The T cell repertoires of several hundred subjects were profiled by immunosequencing and related to cytomegalovirus serostatus. HLA typing included class I and class II loci at four-digit resolution. All discovery cohort repertoires had been generated on a single sequencing platform. What the research found in general, with its limitations: According to a later analysis, parvovirus B19, influenza, CMV and Epstein-Barr virus appeared linked to several top co-occurrence clusters. In a later analysis, 16,951 TCR beta sequences were associated with specific HLA alleles at a false discovery rate of 0.05. In both the original and validation cohorts, the classifier was reported to diagnose cytomegalovirus status with high specificity and sensitivity. A later analysis found that HLA-associated TCR beta chains were more clonally expanded and had lower generation probabilities than equally common non-associated chains. Most CMV-associated TCR beta chains appeared to be HLA-restricted in a later analysis, and the HLA associations seemed to be driven largely by CMV exposure. Some IMGT-functional V segments, including TRBV6-2 and TRBV6-3, could not be distinguished by the 87-base-pair reads and were therefore excluded. The authors suggested that the approach could potentially be generalized to other disease states and immunological phenotypes. A further reported finding was that TCR beta sequences accurately predicted the HLA-A and HLA-B alleles for most subjects in the first cohort. An association between a missense DCLRE1C variant and V-gene and J-gene trimming of TCR beta chains was found in a later genetic analysis and replicated in an independent cohort. Three of the identified cytomegalovirus-associated TCR beta chains were confirmed in vitro to be specific for cytomegalovirus antigens. HLA typing was unavailable for some donors at each locus, so association tests used only the typed subset. Linkage disequilibrium might explain the correlated functional status among segregating V segments, but an unknown experimental factor could not be excluded. According to a later genetic analysis, donors in an Asian-associated ancestry cluster had fewer N-insertions in productive TCRs than the approximately 670-donor mean. Approximately 16 rarely observed V segments, including chromosome 9 orphons, were excluded from the earlier analysis of a few hundred of the donors because counts were too low. Immune exposure information for the cohort was limited to CMV serostatus. According to a later analysis, TCR association rates differed among HLA loci, with DRB1 alleles showing the most associated TCRs and HLA-C alleles showing the fewest. Sequencing depth was assumed to be roughly uniform across donors in the presence/absence analyses, though that assumption may not hold. Across donors, most TCR sequences were observed very rarely, whereas some public TCRs were present in many individuals. A total of fewer than 200 TCR beta chains were listed by the study as associated with cytomegalovirus. Broadly in line with IMGT annotations, most TCR beta V segments showed up in productive rearrangements about 87% or about 30% of the time in an earlier analysis of about 500 of the donors. When HLA alleles, especially DR and DQ, strongly co-occurred, TCR associations were difficult to assign to individual alleles. A cluster of highly shared sequence variants was judged likely to be a technical artifact of the sequencing pipeline. The cohort was sequenced for TCR beta chains only, and without alpha or paired-chain data the features that could be detected were limited.

The library was built by means of the immunoSEQ multiplex PCR assay. For the multiplex PCR, a mixture combining 60 forward primers for TCR Vbeta segments and 13 reverse primers for TCR Jbeta segments was used. The CDR3 region of rearranged TCR beta genes was amplified from genomic DNA by a multiplex PCR assay. The Illumina HiSeq System was used to sequence the amplified TCR beta libraries as 87-base-pair reads. The authors' analysis ran thus. A later analysis tallied 75 million to 95 million unique TCR beta chains across the 666 repertoires, and about 12 million of those chains were shared by two or more donors. Raw reads were error-corrected and collapsed into unique sequences with a nearest-neighbor algorithm that merged closely related sequences to remove PCR and sequencing errors. V, D and J gene segments were assigned by aligning CDR3 sequences to IMGT reference sequences. For a sequence to be retained, a match of at least six nucleotides was required to both a V gene segment and a J gene segment. Rearrangements were classified as productive when the CDR3 lacked stop codons and remained in frame with V and J, and all other rearrangements were classified as non-productive. CDR3 was defined by IMGT convention, running from the second conserved V-encoded cysteine to the conserved J-encoded phenylalanine. The earlier analysis of about 500 of the donors excluded sequences that lacked an unambiguous match to a single V gene segment. In an earlier analysis of 587 of the donors, a V segment was called functional when productive rearrangements were above 56.7%, and segregating when the standard deviation between donors exceeded 5%. A statistical classification framework was developed to diagnose cytomegalovirus status using the catalog of TCR beta chain sequences. In a later analysis, V and J genes were assigned by comparing TCR nucleotide sequences against IMGT/GENE-DB human TR gene sequences. A later analysis assigned CDR3 sequences and most-parsimonious VDJ recombination scenarios with the TCRdist pipeline. In a later analysis, each TCR beta chain was defined by its CDR3 amino acid sequence together with its V-gene family, and reads lacking a unique V-gene family were excluded. To address suspected cross-contamination and a sequencing artifact, a later analysis removed approximately 590 highly shared, low-generation-probability nucleotide sequences. In a later analysis, a clonal expansion index for each public chain was calculated from normalized within-repertoire ranks of inferred template counts. Generation probabilities in a later analysis came from a VDJ recombination model fitted to out-of-frame rearrangements, and those results were checked against IGoR. In a later analysis, TCR-TCR, TCR-HLA and TCR-CMV co-occurrence was scored with hypergeometric tests, and a repertoire-size bias correction was applied to TCR pairs. In a later analysis, false discovery rates were estimated by permuting HLA or CMV assignments 20 times. In a later analysis, co-occurring TCRs were grouped using DBSCAN, with TCRdist sequence similarity added in when clustering inside HLA-allele-positive subsets. Repertoires with fewer than 30,000 or more than 120,000 public chains, plus five repertoires with anomalous nucleotide sharing, were excluded from co-occurrence clustering. TCRdb obtained this table from immuneACCESS and retained in-frame rearrangements with V and J assigned. These tables miss some clones; where compared with another copy, unresolved V genes account for less than half of the shortfall, and the remainder is unexplained. V and J calls plus clone size are reproduced from that table; the DNA served to infer D and trimming. The sample table lists about 190,000 clones, around 75% of them with a count of one. The biggest ten clones account for 2.5% to 3.5% of the sample.

The cohort consisted of some 730 healthy bone marrow donors. All cohort members were sampled while nominally healthy, although unrecorded immune exposures were likely present. The donor tested CMV seropositive and was one of the 289 seropositive cohort members. A peripheral blood sample was collected from each donor, and TCR beta sequencing was performed on peripheral blood mononuclear cells. The Qiagen DNeasy Blood Extraction Kit was used to extract genomic DNA from the blood cell samples. Reading from cysteine to phenylalanine, the CDR3 counts 11 amino acids. Here the CDR3 DNA is all that survives: 33 bases in frame from base 1. Sequences MNHEY (CDR1) and SMNVEV (CDR2) are obtained from the germline V gene (reference sequence). V is pruned by 8 bases and J by 6 bases, leaving 2 bases of the junction without a gene match.

The TCR was taken from a woman aged 25-40 years in good health and CMV-seropositive. The chain is assembled from TRBV27 and TRBJ2-7; 9 nucleotides in the junction match TRBD1. The specimen sequenced was PBMCs. This receptor carries the CDR3 CASGTGIEQYF. The DNA sequence is as follows: TGTGCCAGCGGGACAGGGATCGAGCAGTACTTC.